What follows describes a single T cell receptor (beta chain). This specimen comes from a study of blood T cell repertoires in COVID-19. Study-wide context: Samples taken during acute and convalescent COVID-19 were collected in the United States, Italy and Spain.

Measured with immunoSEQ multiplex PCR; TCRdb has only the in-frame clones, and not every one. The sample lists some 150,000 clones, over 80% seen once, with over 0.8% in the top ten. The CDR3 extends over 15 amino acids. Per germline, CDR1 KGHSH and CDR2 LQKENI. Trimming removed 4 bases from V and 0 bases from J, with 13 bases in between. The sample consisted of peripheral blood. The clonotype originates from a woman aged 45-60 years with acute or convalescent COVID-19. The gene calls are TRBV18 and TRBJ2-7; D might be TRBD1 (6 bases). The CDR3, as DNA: TGTGCCAGCTCACTAGACAGGACCTCCTCCTACGAGCAGTACTTC. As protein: CASSLDRTSSYEQYF.